This TCR beta chain comes out of a study of cytomegalovirus exposure and HLA in healthy donors. V lost 5 bases and J lost 6, with 19 bases in between. Germline loops: CDR1 MNHEY, CDR2 SMNVEV (reference sequence). CDR3 length: 15 amino acids. The assay was immunoSEQ multiplex PCR, and TCRdb's table has in-frame clones only and misses some. The sample holds some 170,000 clones, more than 75% seen once. The chain carries TRBV27 and TRBJ1-1, with D possibly TRBD1 on 6 matching bases. The specimen was PBMCs. This clonotype was sampled from a woman in her twenties or thirties in good health and CMV-seronegative. The CDR3 sequence: CASSERGGLGAEAFF. For the CDR3, the DNA is TGTGCCAGCAGTGAAAGGGGGGGGCTTGGCGCTGAAGCTTTCTTT.